The T cell receptor beta chain described here comes from a study of cytomegalovirus exposure and HLA in healthy donors. Study summary: A later analysis reported the 95 to 150 validation repertoires used the same platform as the roughly 670 first-cohort repertoires.

Libraries were prepared by immunoSEQ multiplex PCR; TCRdb keeps only in-frame clonotypes and omits some of them. The profile covers about 250,000 clones, with about 90% appearing a single time and approximately 12% taken by the ten largest. Whole-study results and caveats: Researchers reported that three CMV-associated chains were confirmed in vitro as CMV antigen-specific. Some TCR beta chains (164 of them) were listed as cytomegalovirus-associated.

Notes on this clone: Its antigen is still unknown.

V trimming: 4 bases; J trimming: 4 bases; junction bases outside the gene matches: 9. The CDR3 spans 16 residues. Germline assignment: CDR1 MGHDK and CDR2 SYGVNS. Sequencing input: PBMCs. The V gene is TRBV25-1, the J gene TRBJ2-7, with 11 bases aligning to TRBD1. This clonotype was obtained from a man aged 18 to 29 in good health and CMV-seropositive. CDR3 DNA sequence: TGTGCCAGCAGTGTAGGACAGGGGGCGTTAGTGTACGAGCAGTACTTC. Encoded protein: CASSVGQGALVYEQYF.